The clone carrying this TCR beta chain was counted many times. The target antigen is unknown. By quantitative 5'-RACE with molecular barcodes, the TCR beta libraries were made. TCRdb analysed the 5' RACE reads with MiXCR anew, one entry per CDR3 protein. The table lists about 150,000 distinct CDR3 sequences, under 35% of them singletons. This sample was taken from a study of CD8 T cells in ankylosing spondylitis. Findings and limits, study-wide: Among TCR beta sequences, a motif of roughly 8 highly homologous variants appeared characteristic of ankylosing spondylitis blood.

This CDR3 region has 15 residues. CDR1 and CDR2 (germline): LGHNT, FRNRAP. J lost 4 bases, V lost 3 bases, and 4 bases had no gene match. The sequence was obtained from a male donor with ankylosing spondylitis. V is TRBV12-5 and J is TRBJ2-3, with 10 bases identical to TRBD1. The sequenced sample was synovial fluid, either unsorted or a sorted T cell fraction (not recorded which). CDR3 coding DNA: TGTGCTAGTGGTTTCGGGGACAGGGGTGCAGATACGCAGTATTTT. Its protein is CASGFGDRGADTQYF.